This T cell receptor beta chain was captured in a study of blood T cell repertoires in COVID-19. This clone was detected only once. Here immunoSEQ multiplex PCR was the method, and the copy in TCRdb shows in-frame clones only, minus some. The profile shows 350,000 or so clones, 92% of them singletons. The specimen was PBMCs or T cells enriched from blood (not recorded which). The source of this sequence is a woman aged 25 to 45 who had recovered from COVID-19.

The CDR3 here is CATSRGPNQPQHF. In nucleotides, the CDR3 is TGTGCCACCAGCAGAGGGCCAAATCAGCCCCAGCATTTT. This chain uses TRBV15 with TRBJ1-5, with unresolved D. The CDR3 sequence is 13 residues long. Germline CDR1 is LNHNV and CDR2 is YYDKDF (reference sequence). Trimming pared 1 base from V and 4 bases from J, leaving 5 bases between. Full variable domain (remainder filled in from reference TRBV15 and TRBJ1-5): DAMVIQNPRYQVTQFGKPVTLSCSQTLNHNVMYWYQQKSSQAPKLLFHYYDKDFNNEADTPDNFQSRRPNTSFCFLDIRSPGLGDTAMYLCATSRGPNQPQHFGDGTRLSIL.